What follows describes a single T cell receptor beta chain. The data belong to a study of blood T cell repertoires in COVID-19. Study context: Acute and convalescent COVID-19 specimens originated in the United States, Italy and Spain. PBMCs, B-cell-depleted T cells, or T cells provided the cDNA or gDNA that made up the material.

Original methodology: Quantification of nucleated cells was approximated via reference gene primer amplification. The assay was immunoSEQ multiplex PCR, and TCRdb's table has in-frame clones only and misses some. That table furnishes V, J and clone size, whereas the DNA furnished D and trimming. The data show around 200,000 clones, roughly four fifths seen once. The V and J ends lost 3 bases and 7 bases respectively, with 15 bases between them. The CDR3 is 14 amino acids. Germline loops: CDR1 SGHDN, CDR2 FVKESK. The source of this sequence is a human donor with acute or convalescent COVID-19. The donor label of this sample is uncertain. Sequenced input: peripheral blood. The genes are TRBV14 and TRBJ1-1; no reliable D call. The CDR3 loop is CASSQIATYGEAFF. For the CDR3, the DNA is TGTGCCAGCAGCCAGATTGCTACGTACGGTGAAGCTTTCTTT. Full variable domain (rest looked up from reference TRBV14 and TRBJ1-1): EAGVTQFPSHSVIEKGQTVTLRCDPISGHDNLYWYRRVMGKEIKFLLHFVKESKQDESGMPNNRFLAERTGGTYSTLKVQPAELEDSGVYFCASSQIATYGEAFFGQGTRLTVV.